This entry is about one T cell receptor beta chain. The data were taken from a study of blood T cell repertoires in COVID-19. The overall study: COVID-19 samples, acute and convalescent, were from the United States, Italy and Spain. Sources were T cells, B-cell-depleted T cells, or PBMCs; the material itself was cDNA or gDNA.

Generated by immunoSEQ multiplex PCR, the TCRdb table keeps only in-frame clones and is missing some. The sample lists 250,000 to 400,000 clones; approximately 89% were seen once. Participant ages covered about 18 to 90 years across 24 US areas. Per germline, CDR1 KGHSH and CDR2 LQKENI. The CDR3 contains 15 residues. Trimming took 0 bases from V and 7 from J; bases not matched to a gene: 6. The rearrangement uses TRBV18 and TRBJ1-5; TRBD1 aligns across 7 bases. The sequence was obtained from a woman between 25 and 40 years old who had recovered from COVID-19. The sequencing sample was made of PBMCs or T cells enriched from blood (not recorded which). The CDR3 spells CASSPPGGSGQPQHF. CDR3 DNA: TGTGCCAGCTCACCACCAGGGGGCTCCGGGCAGCCCCAGCATTTT.